A single sample is the source of the 12 T cell receptor beta chains below, sequenced in a study of T cells in women clearing cervical HPV infection. Repertoires were generated with immunoSEQ multiplex PCR, while TCRdb's copy carries only in-frame clones and drops some. The table for this sample gives about 20,000 clones. The sequenced material came from blood buffy coat. These receptor sequences come from a woman aged 18-69 years with a cervical HPV16 infection that either progressed to CIN3+ or cleared (not recorded which).

Remarks on this clone: The read ends 3 residues shy of where the CDR3 ends; the end is completed using the germline J gene. V is TRBV7-7 and J is TRBJ2-3, with no clear D. The CDR3 has 14 amino acids. CDR1 and CDR2 (germline): SSHAT, FNYEAQ (reference sequence). The CDR3 loop reads CASSLASMAETQYF. The sequenced CDR3 bases are TGTGCCAGCAGCTTAGCTAGTATGGCGGAGACG.

As concerns this clone: Read sequence stops 3 residues before the CDR3 end, and the germline J gene provides the missing end. The chain combines TRBV6-2 or TRBV6-3 with TRBJ2-3; D possibly corresponds to TRBD2 (5 bases). This CDR3 region has 15 residues. Trimming removed 6 bases from V and 1 base from J, with 14 bases in between. Germline V CDR1 and CDR2: MNHEY, SVGEGT. CDR3 sequence reads: CASRLDSGGTDTQYF. CDR3 bases read: TGTGCCAGCAGACTGGACTCCGGAGGCACAGATACG.

This clone ranks as medium-sized in terms of frequency. The read halts 3 residues ahead of the CDR3 end, with the missing end drawn from the germline J gene. This rearrangement joins TRBV18 to TRBJ1-3; D uncertain. The CDR3 contains 15 residues. CDR1 KGHSH and CDR2 LQKENI come from the germline V gene. The V and J ends lost 2 bases and 0 bases respectively, with 8 bases between them. The CDR3 here is CASSPVQISGNTIYF. The sequenced CDR3 bases are TGTGCCAGCTCACCAGTTCAGATCTCTGGAAACACC.

Comment on this clone: At one end, the junction sequence differs from germline, possibly due to a read error. The CDR3 end is not reached by the read, which stops 3 residues before it; the germline J gene fills it in. The same CDR3 arises from other DNA sequences in this sample as well. This rearrangement joins TRBV7-6 to TRBJ1-3; the D is unclear. Looked up from germline, CDR1 is SGHVS and CDR2 is FNYEAQ. The CDR3 runs 13 residues. CDR3 loop: CASSLGGGNTIYF. The covered CDR3 bases are TGTGCCAGCAGCTTAGGAGGCGGAAACACG.

In the case of this clone: The CDR3 extends 3 residues past the end of the read, so its final part is completed from the germline J gene. This chain links TRBV28 with TRBJ2-2; D is possibly TRBD2 (6 bases). The ends were cut back, 8 bases at V and 3 bases at J, with 10 bases in the middle. Per germline, CDR1 MDHEN and CDR2 SYDVKM. The CDR3 loop spans 13 amino acids. The CDR3 spells CASEEGHTGELFF. The CDR3 bases that were read are TGTGCCAGCGAGGAGGGTCACACCGGGGAG.

Here the CDR3 reads CASRGLAGGLDTQYF. Partial CDR3 DNA: TGTGCCAGCAGGGGACTAGCAGGGGGGTTAGATACG. J is TRBJ2-3 and V is TRBV27; 9 nucleotides agree with TRBD2. The read terminates 3 residues ahead of where the CDR3 ends, so the germline J gene completes it. V lost 6 bases and J lost 5; bases outside the gene matches: 9. This CDR3 is 15 amino acids long. Germline CDR1 and CDR2: MNHEY and SMNVEV (reference sequence).

Concerning this clone itself: The CDR3 end lies 3 residues beyond the end of the read and is filled in from the germline J gene. V and J are TRBV7-9 and TRBJ1-1, with 10 bases aligning to TRBD1. The V and J ends lost 4 bases and 4 bases, in that order; junction bases with no gene match: 3. CDR1 SEHNR and CDR2 FQNEAQ come from the germline V gene (reference sequence). This CDR3 contains 14 residues. Incomplete CDR3 DNA: TGTGCCAGCAGCTCGACAGGGGGCCGCACTGAA. Protein: CASSSTGGRTE. The full CDR3 sequence reads CASSSTGGRTEAFF.

The CDR3 protein is CATGTGSSEAFF. The part of the CDR3 DNA that was read is TGTGCCACCGGGACAGGGTCAAGTGAA. The rearrangement uses TRBV10-3 and TRBJ1-1, with TRBD1 matching 9 bases. Coverage ceases 3 residues before the CDR3 finishes, and the germline J gene fills in the end. Germline values: CDR1 ENHRY, CDR2 SYGVKD. The trim removed 10 bases at V and 7 bases at J, leaving 7 bases unmatched. This CDR3 has 12 amino acids.

As concerns this clone: The CDR3 end lies 3 residues beyond the end of the read and is filled in from the germline J gene. The rearrangement joins TRBV5-1 to TRBJ1-5, with D possibly TRBD1 on 5 matching bases. This CDR3 region has 14 residues. Germline V gives CDR1 SGHRS, CDR2 YFSETQ. The germline V and J ends were trimmed by 0 bases and 7 bases, with 11 bases remaining between them. The CDR3 protein is CASSLGGARQPQHF. The covered CDR3 bases are TGCGCCAGCAGCTTGGGTGGGGCTCGGCAGCCC.

On this clone: The read finishes 3 residues shy of the CDR3 end, and the germline J gene is used to complete it. This chain joins TRBV7-9 and TRBJ1-5, with D maybe TRBD1 (6 bases). V lost 0 bases, J lost 5 bases, and 11 bases lay in between. CDR1 and CDR2 (germline): SEHNR, FQNEAQ (reference sequence). This CDR3 comprises 15 residues. Partial CDR3 DNA: TGTGCCAGCAGCTTAGCGGGACACCAAGATCAGCCC. It translates to CASSLAGHQDQP. The entire CDR3 sequence reads CASSLAGHQDQPQHF. Based on the CDR3 plus reference TRBV7-9 and TRBJ1-5, the full variable domain is DTGVSQNPRHKITKRGQNVTFRCDPISEHNRLYWYRQTLGQGPEFLTYFQNEAQLEKSRLLSDRFSAERPKGSFSTLEIQRTEQGDSAMYLCASSLAGHQDQPQHFGDGTRLSIL.

On this clone: The read ends 3 residues early relative to the CDR3; the germline J gene fills the gap. V is TRBV28 and J is TRBJ2-1, with 14 bases matching TRBD2. The CDR3 is 17 residues long. The J segment lost 6 bases and the V segment lost 10 bases, leaving 14 bases of the junction unmatched. Germline CDR1 and CDR2: MDHEN and SYDVKM. Partial CDR3 DNA: TGTGCCACCACGACTAGCGGGGGGGCAAGTGTAGTCAATGAG. This gives the protein CATTTSGGASVVNE. The entire CDR3 is CATTTSGGASVVNEQFF.

Comments on this clone: The CDR3 end falls 3 residues outside the read, so it is completed with the germline J gene. The chain employs TRBV5-6 and TRBJ2-2; D remains ambiguous. V lost 4 bases and J lost 7, with 11 bases in between. Germline CDR1 SGHDT, CDR2 YYEEEE. This CDR3 is 13 amino acids long. The CDR3 sequence: CASSLFFVGELFF. CDR3 DNA, as far as it was read: TGTGCCAGCAGCCTCTTTTTTGTCGGGGAG.